The 7 T cell receptor beta chains presented below share a single source sample, sequenced in a study of monozygotic twins with inflammatory bowel disease. Using the 5' RACE reads, TCRdb records one entry per CDR3 protein without DNA. The table counts about 300,000 distinct CDR3 sequences; roughly 5.3% lies in the top ten. Sequenced input: blood. The receptors were sampled from a human donor with ulcerative colitis or Crohn's disease, or a healthy co-twin of an affected twin (not recorded which).

This chain links TRBV4-2 with TRBJ2-7; TCRdb designates TRBD1, a call that cannot be tested without DNA. Germline V gene lookup returns CDR1 LGHNA and CDR2 YNFKEQ. The CDR3 covers 15 residues. The CDR3 loop reads CASSQPTGGSYEQYF.

The chain links TRBV6-5 to TRBJ2-5. Per the germline V gene, CDR1 is MNHEY and CDR2 is SVGAGI. CDR3 length: 14 residues. The CDR3 here is CASSYSDSSETQYF.

This chain links TRBV12-3 or TRBV12-4 with TRBJ2-3; the TRBD2 assignment by TCRdb is unverifiable without DNA. The CDR3 has 19 amino acids. CDR3 amino acids: CASRSGILAGTLSTDTQYF.

The chain combines TRBV9 with TRBJ2-2. The CDR3 covers 15 residues. Germline lookup yields CDR1 SGDLS and CDR2 YYNGEE. The CDR3 region is CASSVLGGSTGELFF.

The chain couples TRBV7-9 to TRBJ1-1. Germline V gene data show CDR1 as SEHNR and CDR2 as FQNEAQ (reference sequence). The CDR3 covers 13 residues. CDR3 sequence: CASRLGANTEAFF.

The gene calls are TRBV10-3 and TRBJ2-7; TCRdb's assignment of TRBD2 cannot be checked, as there is no DNA. The CDR3 consists of 13 residues. Germline values: CDR1 ENHRY, CDR2 SYGVKD. The CDR3: CAILKGLTYEQYF.

J is TRBJ1-4 and V is TRBV10-2. The CDR3 loop spans 17 amino acids. The V gene's germline CDR1 is WSHSY and CDR2 SAAADI. The CDR3: CASSESGVGAGNEKLFF.